This note documents a single TCR beta chain sequence. The antigen is not known. A read error may produce the germline difference seen at one junction end. This specimen belongs to a study of tumor and adjacent non-tumor tissue in lung cancer. The template was RNA from unsorted bulk tissue. A modified ARM-PCR protocol with three rounds of nested PCR amplified TCRbeta. TCRdb called the multiplex PCR reads again in MiXCR, with one record for every CDR3 protein. Found here are around 140,000 distinct CDR3 sequences, roughly 66% of them singletons; the top ten hold around a sixth. Study observations and caveats: Top 100 clones took a larger repertoire share in normal lung. TCR diversity was significantly greater in tumor than normal lung tissue.

Germline CDR1 reads SQVTM; CDR2 reads ANQGSEA. The CDR3 runs to 13 residues. J is TRBJ2-1 and V is TRBV29-1; D remains unclear. The source material was lung tumor tissue. The TCR comes from a man between 60 and 75 years old with small cell lung cancer. CDR3 nucleotide sequence: TGCAACGTTCAAGATGGGAACTTCTATGAGCAATTCTTC. Protein product: CNVQDGNFYEQFF.